This T cell receptor beta chain derives from a study of T cells expressing NK-cell markers. Across the study: Seven sequenced donors out of eight were HCMV-seropositive, one seronegative. Points from the study as a whole: The CD3+CD56-NKG2C+ fraction of a handful of donors was also led by these clonotypes.

TCRdb re-analyzed the 5' RACE reads; it lists each CDR3 protein once, without DNA. The sample has about 460,000 distinct CDR3 sequences. CDR3 size: 14 residues. Germline values: CDR1 SGHVS, CDR2 FQNEAQ. Turning to this clonotype: Its cognate antigen is unknown.

The sequence was obtained from a woman aged 45-60 years in good health. Sequenced: blood T cells: a sorted CD56 or NKG2C T cell subset, CD4+ or CD8+ T cells, or bulk PBMC T cells (not recorded which). V is TRBV7-8 and J is TRBJ2-7; no DNA is available, so the TRBD2 call from TCRdb remains unchecked. CDR3 amino acids: CASSPSSGTYEQYF. The entire variable domain, with the rest obtained from reference TRBV7-8 and TRBJ2-7, is as follows: GAGVSQSPRYKVAKRGQDVALRCDPISGHVSLFWYQQALGQGPEFLTYFQNEAQLDKSGLPSDRFFAERPEGSVSTLKIQRTQQEDSAVYLCASSPSSGTYEQYFGPGTRLTVT.